A single sample is the source of the 13 T cell receptor beta chains below, sequenced in a study of control samples from healthy donors and cancer patients. Repertoires were generated with immunoSEQ multiplex PCR, while TCRdb's copy carries only in-frame clones and drops some. The sample shows 100,000 to 150,000 clones, roughly 84% of them seen only once. Input material: blood. The source is a man younger than 35 in good health.

The rearrangement links TRBV10-2 to TRBJ2-5; the D call may be TRBD1 or TRBD2 (5 bases each). The V end was cut by 8 bases, the J end by 5 bases, with 15 bases between. Germline CDR1 and CDR2: WSHSY and SAAADI. The CDR3 is made up of 13 amino acids. As DNA, the CDR3 is TGCGCCAGCCGAGAAATCAGGGAGGAGACCCAGTACTTC. It specifies CASREIREETQYF.

This clone was recorded once. This chain joins TRBV11-1 and TRBJ1-3, with D uncertain. This CDR3 comprises 12 residues. The V end lost 5 bases, the J end lost 4 bases, and 6 bases lay between the germline ends. The germline CDR1 and CDR2 sequences are SGHAT and FQDESV (reference sequence). CDR3 bases: TGTGCCAGCAGCCCCGACGGAAACACCATATATTTT. Translating gives CASSPDGNTIYF.

The gene calls are TRBV12-3 or TRBV12-4 and TRBJ2-2, with 8 bases matching TRBD2. CDR3 length equals 13 residues. J was trimmed by 6 bases and V by 6 bases; bases with no gene match: 3. The CDR3 DNA is TGTGCCAGCAGCATAGCGGGACCCGGGGAGCTGTTTTTT. It translates to CASSIAGPGELFF.

The rearrangement uses TRBV29-1 and TRBJ1-5; D call uncertain. Trimming removed 5 bases at V and 2 bases at J, with 10 bases between. This CDR3 contains 13 residues. CDR1 is SQVTM, CDR2 ANQGSEA, per germline. The CDR3 is CSVQVRRNQPQHF. Written as DNA, the CDR3 is TGCAGCGTTCAGGTCCGCCGCAATCAGCCCCAGCATTTT.

The V gene is TRBV5-4, the J gene TRBJ1-4; D might be TRBD1 (5 bases). V dropped 3 bases and J dropped 0 bases, with 12 bases sitting between them. Looked up from germline, CDR1 is SGHNT and CDR2 is YYREEE (reference sequence). The CDR3 covers 16 residues. This CDR3 reads CASSSRGAATNEKLFF. In nucleotides, the CDR3 is TGTGCCAGCAGCTCCCGCGGGGCAGCAACTAATGAAAAACTGTTTTTT.

DNA of the CDR3: TGTGCCAGCAGCTGGGAGGGATCGGAGTTCGGAAACACCATATATTTT. Translating gives CASSWEGSEFGNTIYF. This rearrangement joins TRBV5-5 to TRBJ1-3; D gene uncertain. The V and J ends lost 3 bases and 4 bases respectively, with 17 bases between them. Germline CDR1 reads SGHKS; CDR2 reads YYEKEE (reference sequence). The CDR3 consists of 16 residues.

This clone has only one observation. The chain links TRBV4-1 to TRBJ2-1, with TRBD1 identical over 8 bases. V was clipped by 0 bases and J by 6 bases; unmatched bases: 4. Germline V lookup: CDR1 MGHRA, CDR2 YSYEKL. The CDR3 length is 15 residues. This chain's CDR3 is CASSQDRGPGNEQFF. The CDR3 nucleotides are TGCGCCAGCAGCCAAGACAGGGGGCCAGGCAATGAGCAGTTCTTC.

This clone was picked up one time. The chain uses TRBV28 and TRBJ1-1; D possibly corresponds to TRBD1 (5 bases). This CDR3 is 15 amino acids long. Per germline, CDR1 MDHEN and CDR2 SYDVKM. Trimming shortened V by 10 bases and J by 0 bases, and 18 bases separated the two germline ends. The CDR3 loop is CATSRVTDMNTEAFF. The CDR3 region has the DNA TGTGCCACAAGCAGGGTCACAGACATGAACACTGAAGCTTTCTTT.

The chain has TRBV7-6 and TRBJ2-1, with no clear D. V was shortened by 1 base and J by 7 bases, with 8 bases between the two germline ends. This CDR3 has 13 amino acids. In germline, CDR1 is SGHVS, CDR2 FNYEAQ. In nucleotides, the CDR3 is TGTGCCAGCAGCTTAGGTAGAAATAATGAGCAGTTCTTC. This translates into CASSLGRNNEQFF.

The chain has TRBV21-1 and TRBJ2-6; the table's D call, TRBD2, has no DNA check behind it. TRBV21-1 is assigned pseudogene status. This CDR3 is built from 17 residues. CDR3 sequence: CASSNGEGVPGANVLTF. The CDR3 DNA reads TGTGCCAGCAGCAATGGGGAGGGGGTCCCTGGGGCCAACGTCCTGACTTTC.

The chain carries TRBV11-2 and TRBJ2-5, with D uncertain. The CDR3 runs to 13 residues. Germline loops: CDR1 SGHAT, CDR2 FQNNGV. The ends were cut back, 5 bases at V and 5 bases at J, with 12 bases in the middle. The CDR3 protein is CASSPARWETQYF. DNA for the CDR3: TGTGCCAGCAGCCCCGCTCGTTGGGAGACCCAGTACTTC.

This clone was counted once. The chain recombines TRBV5-1 with TRBJ2-3; TRBD2 matches at 10 bases. The CDR3 length is 16 residues. Germline V gene lookup returns CDR1 SGHRS and CDR2 YFSETQ. Losses at the gene ends were 4 bases for V and 4 bases for J; bases not matched to a gene: 9. CDR3 nucleotide sequence: TGCGCCAGCAGCGGTACTAGCGGGAAAAGCGCAGATACGCAGTATTTT. Translating gives CASSGTSGKSADTQYF. The full variable domain, with the rest looked up from reference TRBV5-1 and TRBJ2-3, is KAGVTQTPRYLIKTRGQQVTLSCSPISGHRSVSWYQQTPGQGLQFLFEYFSETQRNKGNFPGRFSGRQFSNSRSEMNVSTLELGDSALYLCASSGTSGKSADTQYFGPGTRLTVL.

The chain is built from TRBV24-1 and TRBJ2-2; D may be TRBD1 (6 bases). The CDR3 contains 16 residues. Between the trimmed V and J ends, which lost 4 bases and 2 bases, there was a span of 13 bases. The V gene's germline CDR1 is KGHDR and CDR2 SFDVKD. The CDR3 nucleotides are TGTGCCACCAGTGAGGGGGACATCATCAACACCGGGGAGCTGTTTTTT. Translated, it gives CATSEGDIINTGELFF.